This paragraph reports one TCR beta chain. Its antigen remains unidentified. PCR amplification relied on 60 Vbeta primers (plus 13 Jbeta primers). Clones were read by immunoSEQ multiplex PCR, and TCRdb kept only the in-frame ones, dropping some. The data contain about 250,000 clones, over 75% of them singletons. Germline CDR1 is MNHEY and CDR2 is SVGAGI. Trimming stripped 6 bases from V and 1 base from J, with 3 bases between. The CDR3 runs 12 residues. These data are taken from a study of cytomegalovirus exposure and HLA in healthy donors. The study's findings and limits: In a later analysis, roughly 17,000 TCR beta sequences were associated with HLA alleles at 0.05 false discovery rate.

The receptor was derived from a boy younger than 18 in good health and CMV-seronegative. Material: PBMCs. The chain joins TRBV6-5 to TRBJ2-2; D not certain. Here the CDR3 DNA reads TGTGCCAGCAGCAAGAACACCGGGGAGCTGTTTTTT. Protein product: CASSKNTGELFF.